These T cell receptor beta chains were read from a single sample in a study of cytomegalovirus exposure and HLA in healthy donors. Data came from immunoSEQ multiplex PCR; TCRdb stores just in-frame clones and leaves some out. The sample includes approximately 260,000 clones, around nine tenths of them seen just once. Source material: PBMCs. These receptors were taken from a girl aged 2-9 years in good health and CMV-seronegative. Each CDR3 is given with its conserved first and last residue. The D gene is left open where the match is weak. Rows give clone size only sometimes, using once, few, many, or a class for an expanded clone.

cdr3_nt cdr3_aa j_call clone_size cdr3_length d_call v_call
TGTGCCAGCAGTCAATCGGGGGGGTCAGATACGCAGTATTTT CASSQSGGSDTQYF TRBJ2-3 once 14 TRBD2 TRBV27
TGTGCCAGCAGCTCCGGACAGGGGAGGATCTATGGCTACACCTTC CASSSGQGRIYGYTF TRBJ1-2 - 15 TRBD1 TRBV7-2
TGTGCCAGCAGCTTAAAGTCTAGCGGGGGGATCATTCAAGAGACCCAGTACTTC CASSLKSSGGIIQETQYF TRBJ2-5 - 18 TRBD2 TRBV13
TGCGCCAGCAGCTTGCAGGGACAGGGGGGGCAAGAGACCCAGTACTTC CASSLQGQGGQETQYF TRBJ2-5 - 16 TRBD1 TRBV5-1
TGTGCCAGTGGGGGGATGAGGTCGAACACTGAAGCTTTCTTT CASGGMRSNTEAFF TRBJ1-1 - 14 - TRBV7-2
TGTGCCAGCAGCGTAGCAGGGGCCTATGGCTACACCTTC CASSVAGAYGYTF TRBJ1-2 - 13 - TRBV9
TGTGCCAGCAGCTTAGCGCCCCCACAGGGGGCGGGAGAGCAGTACTTC CASSLAPPQGAGEQYF TRBJ2-7 - 16 TRBD1 TRBV7-6
TGTGCCAGCAGCTTCGGGACAGGGGTTTCAGAGACCCAGTACTTC CASSFGTGVSETQYF TRBJ2-5 - 15 TRBD1 TRBV5-8
TGTGCCATCAGTGAGTCGAAGGGAGCCACAGGGGTTAATCAGCCCCAGCATTTT CAISESKGATGVNQPQHF TRBJ1-5 - 18 TRBD1 TRBV10-3
TGCGCCAGCAGCTTGGGCGCGGGAGGGCCCTCGAACGAGCAGTACTTC CASSLGAGGPSNEQYF TRBJ2-7 once 16 TRBD2 TRBV5-1
TGTGCCAGCAGCGATGGGACAGGGCGGGACGAGCAGTACTTC CASSDGTGRDEQYF TRBJ2-7 once 14 TRBD1 TRBV9
TGTGCCAGCAGCTCGGGGGACACAGATACGCAGTATTTT CASSSGDTDTQYF TRBJ2-3 - 13 - TRBV5-6
TGTGCCAGCAGTGTGCAGGCCGGACAGGGGTCGACCTCCTACGAGCAGTACTTC CASSVQAGQGSTSYEQYF TRBJ2-7 - 18 TRBD1 TRBV6-1
TGTGCCAGCAATCGAGGGACAGGGAGGGATGAAAAACTGTTTTTT CASNRGTGRDEKLFF TRBJ1-4 - 15 TRBD1 TRBV2
TGTGCCAGCAGAACCTCCTTAGGCAGGGGCTATGGCTACACCTTC CASRTSLGRGYGYTF TRBJ1-2 - 15 - TRBV27
TGCGCCAGCAGCTTTATGGGCGCCACGAACACCGGGGAGCTGTTTTTT CASSFMGATNTGELFF TRBJ2-2 - 16 - TRBV5-1
TGCGCCAGCAGCCAACAAGGGACAGGGAACTACGAGCAGTACTTC CASSQQGTGNYEQYF TRBJ2-7 - 15 TRBD1 TRBV4-1
TGTGCCAGCAGCTTAGCGACAGGGCTCTATGGCTACACCTTC CASSLATGLYGYTF TRBJ1-2 - 14 TRBD1 TRBV7-6
TGTGCCAGCAGCGTAGATGAGTATCCGAACTACAATGAGCAGTTCTTC CASSVDEYPNYNEQFF TRBJ2-1 - 16 - TRBV9
TGTGCCAGCAGTGACAGGGTTAGAAGGATCCCAATAGCAGGCCCCTATGGCTACACCTTC CASSDRVRRIPIAGPYGYTF TRBJ1-2 - 20 - TRBV2
TGCGCCAGCAGCTTGGCAGGGATGAACACTGAAGCTTTCTTT CASSLAGMNTEAFF TRBJ1-1 few 14 - TRBV5-1
TGTGCCAGCAGTTCGGGACAGCTCTCTGGCTACACCTTC CASSSGQLSGYTF TRBJ1-2 - 13 TRBD1 TRBV5-4
TGCGCCAGCAGTCTAGCGGGAGGTAACAATGAGCAGTTCTTC CASSLAGGNNEQFF TRBJ2-1 - 14 TRBD2 TRBV10-2
TGCGCCAGCAGCCCGGCCGGGACAGAGAACACTGAAGCTTTCTTT CASSPAGTENTEAFF TRBJ1-1 - 15 TRBD1 TRBV5-1
TGTGCCAGCAGCTTGGGGCAGGGCCGCCAAGAGACCCAGTACTTC CASSLGQGRQETQYF TRBJ2-5 - 15 - TRBV5-6
TGTGCCACCAGCAAGAACAGGGCAGGTGCTGAAGCTTTCTTT CATSKNRAGAEAFF TRBJ1-1 - 14 - TRBV15
TGTGCCTGGAGCGCTACTAGCGGGAGCACAGATACGCAGTATTTT CAWSATSGSTDTQYF TRBJ2-3 - 15 TRBD2 TRBV30
TGTGCCAGCAGCCAAGGGAGCGGGGGCGTCTACAATGAGCAGTTCTTC CASSQGSGGVYNEQFF TRBJ2-1 - 16 TRBD2 TRBV4-2
TGTGCCAGCGGGGGGACAGGGGTAATAGAGACCCAGTACTTC CASGGTGVIETQYF TRBJ2-5 - 14 TRBD1 TRBV2
TGTGCTAGCAGCTTCAGGTATAACTCCTACGAGCAGTACTTC CASSFRYNSYEQYF TRBJ2-7 - 14 - TRBV7-7
TGCGCCAGCAGCTTGGGACTAGCGGGGGGCTATTCCCACAATGAGCAGTTCTTC CASSLGLAGGYSHNEQFF TRBJ2-1 - 18 TRBD2 TRBV5-1
TGTGCCAGCAGCAATCAGAGGGCGGATCTTGGCTACACCTTC CASSNQRADLGYTF TRBJ1-2 - 14 - TRBV28
TGTGCCAGCAGCTTGGAGGCACAGATGTTTTACAATGAGCAGTTCTTC CASSLEAQMFYNEQFF TRBJ2-1 - 16 - TRBV5-5
TGTGCCAGCACCCTGGACTTCCGCTCTGGGGCCAACGTCCTGACTTTC CASTLDFRSGANVLTF TRBJ2-6 - 16 - TRBV6-6
TGTGCAAGTCGCTTAGTTGGACTAGCGGGGGGGATAGATACGCAGTATTTT CASRLVGLAGGIDTQYF TRBJ2-3 - 17 - TRBV12-2
TGTGCCAGCAGTTTGGGGGCACTAGCCAAAAACATTCAGTACTTC CASSLGALAKNIQYF TRBJ2-4 - 15 - TRBV11-1
TGCGCCAGCAGCCCCGGTGCGACAGGGGACTATGGCTACACCTTC CASSPGATGDYGYTF TRBJ1-2 - 15 TRBD1 TRBV5-1
TGCGCCAGCAGTGAGAAAACAGGGCGTGGTGGCTACACCTTC CASSEKTGRGGYTF TRBJ1-2 - 14 - TRBV10-1
TGTGCCAGTAGTAGACAGGGGCTGGAGAATCAGCCCCAGCATTTT CASSRQGLENQPQHF TRBJ1-5 - 15 TRBD1 TRBV19